This TCR beta chain comes out of a study of blood T cell repertoires in COVID-19. At the level of the study: The United States, Italy and Spain supplied acute and convalescent COVID-19 samples.

The table came from immunoSEQ multiplex PCR; TCRdb's copy has only in-frame clones and leaves some out. This repertoire shows around 160,000 clones, approximately 91% found once; its top ten account for less than 2.5%. Germline loops: CDR1 WNHNN, CDR2 SYGVQD (reference sequence). The V and J ends lost 8 bases and 4 bases, in that order; junction bases with no gene match: 17. CDR3 length equals 17 residues. The TCR originated in a man aged 18 to 35 with acute or convalescent COVID-19. This chain uses TRBV10-1 with TRBJ1-5; 7 positions match TRBD1. The material sequenced was peripheral blood. The CDR3 loop reads CASEIGWDGTANQPQHF. In DNA form, the CDR3 reads TGCGCCAGCGAAATAGGGTGGGACGGGACAGCAAATCAGCCCCAGCATTTT.